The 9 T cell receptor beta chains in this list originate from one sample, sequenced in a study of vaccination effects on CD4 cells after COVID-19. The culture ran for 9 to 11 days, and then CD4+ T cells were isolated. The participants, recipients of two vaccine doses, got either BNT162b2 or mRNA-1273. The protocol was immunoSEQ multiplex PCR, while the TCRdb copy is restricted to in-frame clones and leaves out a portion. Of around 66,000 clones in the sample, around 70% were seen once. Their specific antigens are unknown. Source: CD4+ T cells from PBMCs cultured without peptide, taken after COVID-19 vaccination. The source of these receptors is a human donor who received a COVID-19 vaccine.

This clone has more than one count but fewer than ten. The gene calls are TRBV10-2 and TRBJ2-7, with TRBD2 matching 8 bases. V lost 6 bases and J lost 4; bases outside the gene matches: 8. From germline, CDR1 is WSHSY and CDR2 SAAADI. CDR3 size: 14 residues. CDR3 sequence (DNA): TGCGCCAGCAGCGATCTAGCGGGCGGATACGAGCAGTACGTC. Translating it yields CASSDLAGGYEQYV.

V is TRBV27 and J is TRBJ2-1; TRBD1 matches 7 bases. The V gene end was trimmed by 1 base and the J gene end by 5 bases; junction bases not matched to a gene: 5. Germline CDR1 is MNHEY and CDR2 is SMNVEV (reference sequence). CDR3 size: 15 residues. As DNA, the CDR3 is TGTGCCAGCAGTTTATTGGGGACAGTGGACAATGAGCAGTTCTTC. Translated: CASSLLGTVDNEQFF.

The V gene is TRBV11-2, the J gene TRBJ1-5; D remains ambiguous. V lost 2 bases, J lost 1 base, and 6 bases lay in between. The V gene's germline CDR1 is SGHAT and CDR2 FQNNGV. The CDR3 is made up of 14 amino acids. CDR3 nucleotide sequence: TGTGCCAGCAGCTTATTGGGGAGCAATCAGCCCCAGCATTTT. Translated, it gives CASSLLGSNQPQHF.

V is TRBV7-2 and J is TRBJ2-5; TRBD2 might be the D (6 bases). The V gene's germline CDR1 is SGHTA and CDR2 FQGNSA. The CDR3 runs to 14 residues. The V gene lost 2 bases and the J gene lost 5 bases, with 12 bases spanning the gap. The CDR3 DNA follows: TGTGCCAGCAGCTTATTGGGTGGGGGGGAGACCCAGTACTTC. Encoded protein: CASSLLGGGETQYF.

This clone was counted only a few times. CDR3 coding DNA: TGTGCCAGCAGTTACCCAAGCAATCAGCCCCAGCATTTT. Translation: CASSYPSNQPQHF. The rearrangement joins TRBV6-2 or TRBV6-3 to TRBJ1-5; D is uncertain. Per the germline V gene, CDR1 is MNHEY and CDR2 is SVGEGT. There are 13 residues in the CDR3. V dropped 2 bases and J dropped 1 base, with 3 bases sitting between them.

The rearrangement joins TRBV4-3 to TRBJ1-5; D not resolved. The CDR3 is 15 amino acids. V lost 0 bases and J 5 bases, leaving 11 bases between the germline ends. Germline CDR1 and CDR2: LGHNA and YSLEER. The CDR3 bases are TGCGCCAGCAGCCAAGATCGGGCCAGTTATCAGCCCCAGCATTTT. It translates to CASSQDRASYQPQHF.

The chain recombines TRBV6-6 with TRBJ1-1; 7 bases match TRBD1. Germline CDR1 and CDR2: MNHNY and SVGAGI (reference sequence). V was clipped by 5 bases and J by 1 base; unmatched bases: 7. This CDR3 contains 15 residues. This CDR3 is CASSQAGTENTEAFF. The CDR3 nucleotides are TGTGCCAGCAGTCAAGCCGGGACAGAGAACACTGAAGCTTTCTTT.

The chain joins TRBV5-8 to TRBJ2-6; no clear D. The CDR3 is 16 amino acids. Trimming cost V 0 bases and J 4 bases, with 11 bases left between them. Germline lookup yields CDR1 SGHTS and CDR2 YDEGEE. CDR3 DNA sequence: TGTGCCAGCAGCTTGGGCAGGTACACCGGGGCCAACGTCCTGACTTTC. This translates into CASSLGRYTGANVLTF.

The CDR3 loop reads CASGLVLAEGNIQYF. CDR3 nucleotides: TGTGCTAGTGGTTTGGTACTCGCGGAAGGAAACATTCAGTACTTC. V and J are TRBV12-5 and TRBJ2-4; the D is unclear. The CDR3 runs to 15 residues. Trimming took off 0 bases at V and 6 bases at J, with 12 bases between the two ends. In germline, CDR1 is LGHNT, CDR2 FRNRAP.